What follows is one T cell receptor (beta chain) and its context. Its antigen is unknown. V was trimmed by 0 bases and J by 6 bases, leaving 17 bases between them. The CDR3 totals 17 residues. Germline loops: CDR1 LGHDT, CDR2 YNNKEL (reference sequence). TCRdb itself ran the 5' RACE reads through MiXCR, one entry per CDR3 protein. The repertoire holds 350,000 to 450,000 distinct CDR3 sequences, with roughly 25% as singletons. These data come from a study of CD8 T cells in ankylosing spondylitis. General study results and limits: A TCR beta motif of about 8 highly homologous variants seemed to mark ankylosing spondylitis blood.

The chain employs TRBV3-1 and TRBJ2-2, with D perhaps given as TRBD1 or TRBD2 (5 bases each). The receptor was derived from a male donor with ankylosing spondylitis. Material for sequencing was blood, either unsorted or a sorted T cell fraction (not recorded which). CDR3 protein: CASSQDRGARRAGELFF. The CDR3 DNA sequence: TGTGCCAGCAGCCAAGATAGAGGGGCTAGAAGGGCCGGGGAGCTGTTTTTT.